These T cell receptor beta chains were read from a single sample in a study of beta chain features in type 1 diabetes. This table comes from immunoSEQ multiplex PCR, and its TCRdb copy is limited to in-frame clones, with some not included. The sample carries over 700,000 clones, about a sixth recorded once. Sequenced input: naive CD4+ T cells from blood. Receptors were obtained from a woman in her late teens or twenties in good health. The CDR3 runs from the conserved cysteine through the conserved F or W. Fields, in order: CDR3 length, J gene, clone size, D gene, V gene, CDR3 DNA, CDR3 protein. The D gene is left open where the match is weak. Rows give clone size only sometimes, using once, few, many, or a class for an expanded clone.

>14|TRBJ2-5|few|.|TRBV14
TGTGCCAGCAGCTCTGGCGGGTGGGAAGAGACCCAGTACTTC
CASSSGGWEETQYF
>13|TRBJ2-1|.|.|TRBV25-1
TGTGCCAGCAGTGAATATAACGGGAATGAGCAGTTCTTC
CASSEYNGNEQFF
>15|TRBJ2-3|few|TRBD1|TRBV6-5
TGTGCCAGCAGACGACAGGGCACTAGCACAGATACGCAGTATTTT
CASRRQGTSTDTQYF
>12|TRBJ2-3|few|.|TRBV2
TGTGCCAGCAGTGAATCCTCAGATACGCAGTATTTT
CASSESSDTQYF
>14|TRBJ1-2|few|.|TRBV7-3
TGTGCCAGCAGCTTAATCGGCCCACGTACGAGTTACACCTTC
CASSLIGPRTSYTF
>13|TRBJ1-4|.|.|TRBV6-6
TGTGCCAGCAGTCAAGAGAAGGGTGAAAAACTGTTTTTT
CASSQEKGEKLFF
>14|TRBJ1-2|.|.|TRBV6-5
TGTGCCAGCAGCGACGAGGGGGGCAACTATGGCTACACCTTC
CASSDEGGNYGYTF
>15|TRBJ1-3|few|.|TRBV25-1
TGTGCCAGCAGTGAATCGAGAGTCTCTGGAAACACCATATATTTT
CASSESRVSGNTIYF
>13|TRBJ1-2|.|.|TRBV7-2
TGTGCCAGCAGCGAATCAGGGAACTATGGCTACACCTTC
CASSESGNYGYTF
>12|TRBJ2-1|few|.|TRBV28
TGTGCCAGCACAGACAGTTGGGGTGAGCAGTTCTTC
CASTDSWGEQFF
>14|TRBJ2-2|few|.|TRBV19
TGTGCCAGTAGTACCCAGGGGAACACCGGGGAGCTGTTTTTT
CASSTQGNTGELFF
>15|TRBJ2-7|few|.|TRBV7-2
TGTGCCAGCAGCTTAGCCCTCCGCTCGGGAGCCCTTCGGTACTTC
CASSLALRSGALRYF
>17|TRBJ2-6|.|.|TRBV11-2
TGTGCCAGCAGCTTCCGACGTTGGGGATCTGGGGCCAACGTCCTGACTTTC
CASSFRRWGSGANVLTF
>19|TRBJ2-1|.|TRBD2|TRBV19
TGTGCCAGTAGTAACCCTAGACTAGCGGGAATCCGAAATCACAATGAGCAGTTCTTC
CASSNPRLAGIRNHNEQFF
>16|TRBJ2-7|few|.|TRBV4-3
TGCGCCAGCAGCCAAGGACCTCCCGGGTCTAACTACGAGCAGTACTTC
CASSQGPPGSNYEQYF
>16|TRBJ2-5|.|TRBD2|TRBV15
TGTGCCACCAGCTCTACGACTAGCGGGAGATGGGAGACCCAGTACTTC
CATSSTTSGRWETQYF
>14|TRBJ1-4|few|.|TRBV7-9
TGTGCCAGCAGCTTAAGAACAGAAAATGAAAAACTGTTTTTT
CASSLRTENEKLFF
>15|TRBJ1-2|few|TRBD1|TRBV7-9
TGTGCCAGCAGCTCACCGGGACAGGCTGACTATGGCTACACCTTC
CASSSPGQADYGYTF
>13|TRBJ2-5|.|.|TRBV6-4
TGTGCCAGCAGTGGGAGGACCAGAGAGACCCAGTACTTC
CASSGRTRETQYF
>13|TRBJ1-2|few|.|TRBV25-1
TGTGCCAGCAGTGAAGGCGGGGTCTATGGCTACACCTTC
CASSEGGVYGYTF
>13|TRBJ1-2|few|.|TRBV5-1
TGCGCCAGCAGCCCTTTGTCGGGGGATGGCTACACCTTC
CASSPLSGDGYTF
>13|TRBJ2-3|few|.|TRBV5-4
TGTGCCAGCAGCTTGGCCGAACAAAATACGCAGTATTTT
CASSLAEQNTQYF
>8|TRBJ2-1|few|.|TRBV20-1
TGCAGTGCCGACCGGGGGTTCTTC
CSADRGFF
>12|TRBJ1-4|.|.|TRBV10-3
TGTGCCATCAGTGATGGCAGTCCAAAACTGTTTTTT
CAISDGSPKLFF